This T cell receptor (beta chain) emerged from a study of tumor-infiltrating lymphocytes in primary liver carcinoma. At the level of the study: Resection treated the patients' primary liver carcinoma. Participating patients were men and women between 30 and 69 years old. Recorded tumor stage was T1-T3 N0M0, with diameters of about 4 to 11 cm.

They got blood RNA out of unsorted whole blood and also pulled out germline DNA. This clonotype has ten or more counts. Its specificity is unknown. The V end lost 8 bases, the J end lost 0 bases, and 10 bases lay between the germline ends. Germline CDR1 is SQVTM and CDR2 is ANQGSEA. This CDR3 region has 12 residues. The authors made TCR beta cDNA from 450 to 600 ng total RNA with a constant-region primer. The TCR beta library was amplified through three nested multiplex PCR rounds in a modified ARM-PCR procedure. The first two PCR rounds used TRBV1-TRBV30 forward primers with a C-beta reverse primer, about 10 cycles each. TCRdb re-analysed the multiplex PCR reads in MiXCR, keeping a single row per CDR3 protein. The sample contains fewer than 350,000 distinct CDR3 sequences, 65% of which appear only once. Study observations and caveats: Relative to tumor region pairs, the tumor-adjacent and tumor-blood pairs showed overlap that was lower.

What was sequenced was peripheral blood. This TCR derives from a middle-aged man with primary liver carcinoma and hepatitis B virus infection. The chain employs TRBV29-1 and TRBJ1-2; D is ambiguous. In DNA, the CDR3 is TGCAGCACCTACACTTCTAACTATGGCTACACCTTC. Its protein is CSTYTSNYGYTF.